The 15 T cell receptor beta chains below all came from one sample that was sequenced in a study of shared clonotypes between healthy human individuals. Assay: immunoSEQ multiplex PCR; the TCRdb copy retains only in-frame clones and omits some. Seen here are roughly 500,000 clones, roughly four fifths observed once, and the top ten hold around 13%. Sequencing was done on a sample of PBMCs. These receptor sequences come from a woman between 40 and 50 years old in good health. Some clones in this sample may be carry-over from other donors' samples.

The V call is TRBV28, the J call TRBJ2-1, with D tentatively TRBD1 (6 bases). The V gene lost 0 bases and the J gene lost 6 bases, with 12 bases spanning the gap. The CDR3 is made up of 15 amino acids. CDR1 and CDR2 (germline): MDHEN, SYDVKM. The CDR3: CASSLWLQGGNEQFF. The CDR3 coding sequence is TGTGCCAGCAGTTTATGGTTACAGGGCGGCAATGAGCAGTTCTTC. The whole variable domain, filled in from reference TRBV28 and TRBJ2-1, reads DVKVTQSSRYLVKRTGEKVFLECVQDMDHENMFWYRQDPGLGLRLIYFSYDVKMKEKGDIPEGYSVSREKKERFSLILESASTNQTSMYLCASSLWLQGGNEQFFGPGTRLTVL.

V gene TRBV11-2 combines with J gene TRBJ2-1; tentative D call: TRBD1 (5 bases). The germline gives CDR1 SGHAT, CDR2 FQNNGV. V gave up 0 bases and J gave up 2 bases, with 20 bases separating them. The CDR3 totals 19 residues. In nucleotides, the CDR3 is TGTGCCAGCAGCTTAGAGGCACAGACAGCTCTACTACCCTACAATGAGCAGTTCTTC. Amino acids: CASSLEAQTALLPYNEQFF.

The V gene is TRBV7-7, the J gene TRBJ2-5; 9 nucleotides agree with TRBD2. CDR3 length: 15 residues. The V segment lost 4 bases and the J segment 5 bases; nucleotides outside the gene matches: 8. Per the germline V gene, CDR1 is SSHAT and CDR2 is FNYEAQ (reference sequence). The CDR3 sequence is CASSSLAGVGETQYF. The CDR3 nucleotides are TGTGCCAGCAGCTCCTTAGCGGGAGTGGGTGAGACCCAGTACTTC.

This clone was seen more than once but under ten times. This chain links TRBV7-8 with TRBJ1-6; no clear D. Germline values: CDR1 SGHVS, CDR2 FQNEAQ. The CDR3 is 13 amino acids. V lost 1 base, J lost 9 bases, and 7 bases lay in between. The CDR3 region is CASSLGAGSPLHF. The CDR3 DNA reads as TGTGCCAGCAGCTTAGGGGCAGGTTCACCCCTCCACTTT.

The rearrangement uses TRBV6-1 and TRBJ1-4, with a possible D match to TRBD1 (5 bases). Germline CDR1 MNHNS, CDR2 SASEGT. The V gene lost 2 bases and the J gene lost 5 bases, with 21 bases spanning the gap. CDR3 length: 18 residues. The CDR3 coding sequence is TGTGCCAGCAGTGAAATCACCTTCGGGACCAGAGCGAATGAAAAACTGTTTTTT. Translated, it gives CASSEITFGTRANEKLFF.

The chain uses TRBV7-9 and TRBJ2-1; D unresolved. The CDR3 sequence is 12 residues long. Germline V CDR1 and CDR2: SEHNR, FQNEAQ (reference sequence). V lost 3 bases and J 8 bases, leaving 8 bases between the germline ends. The CDR3 nucleotides read TGTGCCAGCAGCTTTCACGTGGATGAGCAGTTCTTC. Amino acids: CASSFHVDEQFF.

This clone turned up a few times. The chain carries TRBV28 and TRBJ1-5, with a possible D match to TRBD1 (6 bases). There are 12 residues in the CDR3. Trimming removed 7 bases at V and 3 bases at J, with 7 bases between. CDR1 is MDHEN, CDR2 SYDVKM, per germline. CDR3 nucleotide sequence: TGTGCCAGCAACAGGGCCAATCAGCCCCAGCATTTT. Protein sequence: CASNRANQPQHF.

The chain uses TRBV10-3 and TRBJ2-1; possible D gene TRBD1, 6 bases. In germline, CDR1 is ENHRY, CDR2 SYGVKD. The CDR3 length is 13 residues. V lost 10 bases, J lost 9 bases, and 19 bases lay in between. CDR3 DNA sequence: TGTGCCACACAAAGGGGGACCTCCACTGAGCAGTTCTTC. Encoded protein: CATQRGTSTEQFF.

This sequence joins TRBV5-6 and TRBJ1-4; D unresolved. Trimming took off 3 bases at V and 8 bases at J, with 14 bases between the two ends. The CDR3 sequence is 14 residues long. The germline CDR1 and CDR2 sequences are SGHDT and YYEEEE. CDR3: CASSSRHRREKLFF. CDR3 bases: TGTGCCAGCAGCTCCCGACATAGGAGAGAAAAACTGTTTTTT. Variable domain in full (rest from reference TRBV5-6 and TRBJ1-4): DAGVTQSPTHLIKTRGQQVTLRCSPKSGHDTVSWYQQALGQGPQFIFQYYEEEERQRGNFPDRFSGHQFPNYSSELNVNALLLGDSALYLCASSSRHRREKLFFGSGTQLSVL.

A few counts support this clone. The rearrangement joins TRBV6-5 to TRBJ2-7, with 7 bases that match TRBD1. The V segment lost 5 bases and the J segment 3 bases; nucleotides outside the gene matches: 7. CDR1 is MNHEY and CDR2 is SVGAGI in the germline V gene. This CDR3 is 14 amino acids long. CDR3 amino acids: CASSLRTGLYEQYF. The DNA for the CDR3 is TGTGCCAGCAGTCTCCGGACAGGCCTCTACGAGCAGTACTTC.

This sequence joins TRBV9 and TRBJ2-2; D not resolved. The CDR3 spans 14 residues. Trimming shortened V by 1 base and J by 3 bases, and 7 bases separated the two germline ends. Germline V CDR1 and CDR2: SGDLS, YYNGEE. The CDR3 reads CASSVMADTGELFF. The CDR3 nucleotides read TGTGCCAGCAGCGTAATGGCCGACACCGGGGAGCTGTTTTTT.

The chain couples TRBV29-1 to TRBJ2-1, with D possibly being TRBD1 or TRBD2 (6 bases each). Trimming left V 1 base short and J 4 bases short, with 17 bases between. The CDR3 loop spans 16 amino acids. Germline CDR1 is SQVTM and CDR2 is ANQGSEA. The CDR3 bases are TGCAGCGTTGAAGGTGGAGGGGGGAGAGTATACAATGAGCAGTTCTTC. Translating gives CSVEGGGGRVYNEQFF.

As DNA, the CDR3 is TGTGCAAGTCGCTTCCCCGGCACGGGACAGGGGGTCTACGAGCAGTACTTC. This translates into CASRFPGTGQGVYEQYF. The chain carries TRBV12-2 and TRBJ2-7; TRBD1, as called in the table, went unchecked against the DNA. TRBV12-2 is noted as a pseudogene. The CDR3 is 17 amino acids.

The chain uses TRBV27 and TRBJ1-2; 9 positions agree with TRBD1. Germline CDR1 and CDR2: MNHEY and SMNVEV (reference sequence). This CDR3 is built from 12 residues. Losses at the gene ends were 8 bases for V and 7 bases for J; bases not matched to a gene: 5. CDR3 in amino acids: CASRTGEGGYTF. The DNA for the CDR3 is TGTGCCAGCCGGACAGGGGAAGGTGGCTACACCTTC.

The chain has TRBV6-5 and TRBJ2-1; D remains unclear. Trimming took off 6 bases at V and 1 base at J, with 13 bases between the two ends. This CDR3 comprises 15 residues. In germline, CDR1 is MNHEY, CDR2 SVGAGI. The CDR3 loop is CASRTSDLSYNEQFF. In DNA form, the CDR3 reads TGTGCCAGCAGGACCTCAGATTTATCCTACAATGAGCAGTTCTTC.